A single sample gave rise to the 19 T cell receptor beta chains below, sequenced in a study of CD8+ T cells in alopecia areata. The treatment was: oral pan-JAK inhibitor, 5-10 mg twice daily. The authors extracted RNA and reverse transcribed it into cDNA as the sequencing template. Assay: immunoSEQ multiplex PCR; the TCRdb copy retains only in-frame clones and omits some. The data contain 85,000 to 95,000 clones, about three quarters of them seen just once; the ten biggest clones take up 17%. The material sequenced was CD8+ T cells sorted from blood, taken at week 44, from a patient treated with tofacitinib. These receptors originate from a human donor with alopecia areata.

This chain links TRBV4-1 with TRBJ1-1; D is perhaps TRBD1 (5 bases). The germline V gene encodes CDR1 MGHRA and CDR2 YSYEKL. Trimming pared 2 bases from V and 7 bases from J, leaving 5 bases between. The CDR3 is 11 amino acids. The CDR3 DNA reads TGCGCCAGCAGCCAAACAGGTGAAGCTTTCTTT. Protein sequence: CASSQTGEAFF.

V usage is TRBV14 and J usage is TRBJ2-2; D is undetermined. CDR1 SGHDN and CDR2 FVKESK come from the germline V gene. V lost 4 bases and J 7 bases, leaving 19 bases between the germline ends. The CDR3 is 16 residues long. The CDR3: CASSPTYSRNGGELFF. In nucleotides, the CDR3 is TGTGCCAGCAGCCCGACCTACTCTCGCAACGGCGGGGAGCTGTTTTTT.

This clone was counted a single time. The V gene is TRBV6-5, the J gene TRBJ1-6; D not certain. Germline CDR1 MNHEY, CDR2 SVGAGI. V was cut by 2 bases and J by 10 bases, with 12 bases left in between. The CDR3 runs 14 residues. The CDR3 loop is CASSYTGRLSPLHF. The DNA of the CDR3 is TGTGCCAGCAGTTACACTGGCAGACTATCACCCCTCCACTTT.

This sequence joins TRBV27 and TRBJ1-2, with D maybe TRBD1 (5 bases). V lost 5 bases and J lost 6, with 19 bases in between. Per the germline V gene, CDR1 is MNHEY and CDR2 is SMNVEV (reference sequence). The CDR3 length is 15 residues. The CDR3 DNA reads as TGTGCCAGCAGTCCCAGGGACTTTCTGAGCCATGGCTACACCTTC. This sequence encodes CASSPRDFLSHGYTF.

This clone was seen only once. The CDR3 region has the DNA TGTGCCAGCAGCCAAGATGAGGGGGGGGATCAGCCCCAGCATTTT. It specifies CASSQDEGGDQPQHF. V gene TRBV4-2 combines with J gene TRBJ1-5; D perhaps matches TRBD1 (6 bases). V was clipped by 0 bases and J by 5 bases, with 11 bases between them. Germline CDR1 LGHNA, CDR2 YNFKEQ. CDR3 size: 15 residues.

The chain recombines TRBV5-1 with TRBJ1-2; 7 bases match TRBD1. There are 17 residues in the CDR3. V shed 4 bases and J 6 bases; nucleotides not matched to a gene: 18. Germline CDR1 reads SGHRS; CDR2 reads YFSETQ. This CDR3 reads CASSQDIWDSRLNGYTF. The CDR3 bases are TGCGCCAGCAGCCAAGACATATGGGACAGTCGACTAAATGGCTACACCTTC.

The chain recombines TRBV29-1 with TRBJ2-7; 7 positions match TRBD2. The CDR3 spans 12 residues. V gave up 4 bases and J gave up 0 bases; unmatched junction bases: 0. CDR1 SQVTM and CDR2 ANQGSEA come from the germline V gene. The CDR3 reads CSVGGGSYEQYF. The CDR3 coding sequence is TGCAGCGTTGGGGGGGGCTCCTACGAGCAGTACTTC.

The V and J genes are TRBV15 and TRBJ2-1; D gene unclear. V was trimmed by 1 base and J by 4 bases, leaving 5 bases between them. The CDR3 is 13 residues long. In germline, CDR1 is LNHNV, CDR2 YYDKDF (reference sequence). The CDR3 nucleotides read TGTGCCACCAGCAGAGGGTCTTACAATGAGCAGTTCTTC. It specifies CATSRGSYNEQFF.

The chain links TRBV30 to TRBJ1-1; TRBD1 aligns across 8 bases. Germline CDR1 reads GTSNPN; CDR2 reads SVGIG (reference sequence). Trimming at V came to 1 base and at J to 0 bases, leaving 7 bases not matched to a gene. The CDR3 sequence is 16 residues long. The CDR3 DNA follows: TGTGCCTGGAGTGAGGGGACAGGCTTAATGAACACTGAAGCTTTCTTT. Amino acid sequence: CAWSEGTGLMNTEAFF.

The CDR3 protein is CASSQDSGGFNEQFF. DNA of the CDR3: TGCGCCAGCAGCCAAGATTCCGGGGGTTTCAATGAGCAGTTCTTC. V is TRBV4-1 and J is TRBJ2-1; tentative D call: TRBD2 (6 bases). Trimming left V 0 bases short and J 6 bases short, with 12 bases between. Germline V gene sequence: CDR1 MGHRA, CDR2 YSYEKL. The CDR3 is made up of 15 amino acids.

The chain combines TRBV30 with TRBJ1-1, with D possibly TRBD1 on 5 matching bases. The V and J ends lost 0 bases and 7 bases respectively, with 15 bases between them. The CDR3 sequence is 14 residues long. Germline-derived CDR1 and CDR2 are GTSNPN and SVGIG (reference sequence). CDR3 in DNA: TGTGCCTGGAGTGTTGGGACCGATGAACTTGAAGCTTTCTTT. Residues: CAWSVGTDELEAFF.

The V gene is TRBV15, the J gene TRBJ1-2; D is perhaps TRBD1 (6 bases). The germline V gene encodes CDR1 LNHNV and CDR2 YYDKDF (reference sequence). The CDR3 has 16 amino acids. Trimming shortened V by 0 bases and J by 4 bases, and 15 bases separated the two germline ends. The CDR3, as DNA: TGTGCCACCAGCAGAGATCGGGGACACCAGCCCTATGGCTACACCTTC. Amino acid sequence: CATSRDRGHQPYGYTF.

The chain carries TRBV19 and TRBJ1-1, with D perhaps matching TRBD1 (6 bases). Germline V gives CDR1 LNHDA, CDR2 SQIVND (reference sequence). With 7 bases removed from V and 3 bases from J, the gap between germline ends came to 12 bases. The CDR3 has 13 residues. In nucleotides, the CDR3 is TGTGCCAGTAATACAGGGCCCTACACTGAAGCTTTCTTT. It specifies CASNTGPYTEAFF.

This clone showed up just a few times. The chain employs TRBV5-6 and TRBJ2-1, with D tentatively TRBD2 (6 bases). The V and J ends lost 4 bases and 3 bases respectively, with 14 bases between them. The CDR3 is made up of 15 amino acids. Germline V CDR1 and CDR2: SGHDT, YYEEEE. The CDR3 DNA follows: TGTGCCAGCAGCAGCGGCGGGGCCGTCTACAATGAGCAGTTCTTC. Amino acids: CASSSGGAVYNEQFF.

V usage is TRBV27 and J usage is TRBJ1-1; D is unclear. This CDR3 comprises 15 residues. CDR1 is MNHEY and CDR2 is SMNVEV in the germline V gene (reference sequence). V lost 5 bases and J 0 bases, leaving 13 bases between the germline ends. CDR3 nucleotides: TGTGCCAGCAGTCCCCCCTGGGGTCTGAACACTGAAGCTTTCTTT. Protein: CASSPPWGLNTEAFF.

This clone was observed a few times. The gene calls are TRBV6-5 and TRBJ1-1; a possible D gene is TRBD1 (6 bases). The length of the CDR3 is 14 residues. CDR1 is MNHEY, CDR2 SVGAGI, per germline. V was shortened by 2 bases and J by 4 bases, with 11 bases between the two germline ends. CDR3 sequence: CASSYGGEGTEAFF. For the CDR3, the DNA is TGTGCCAGCAGTTACGGGGGCGAGGGCACTGAAGCTTTCTTT.

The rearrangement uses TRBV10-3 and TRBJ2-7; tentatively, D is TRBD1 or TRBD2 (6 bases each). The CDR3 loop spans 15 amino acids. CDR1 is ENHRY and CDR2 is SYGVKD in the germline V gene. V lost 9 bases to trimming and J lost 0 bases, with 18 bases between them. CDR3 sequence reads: CAITSRDTTSYEQYF. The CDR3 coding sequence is TGTGCCATAACTAGCCGGGACACGACCTCCTACGAGCAGTACTTC.

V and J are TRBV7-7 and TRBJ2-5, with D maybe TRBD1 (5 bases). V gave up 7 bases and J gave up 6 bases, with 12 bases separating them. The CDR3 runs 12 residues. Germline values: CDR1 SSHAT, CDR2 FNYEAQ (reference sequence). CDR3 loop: CASTKTAQTQYF. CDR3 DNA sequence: TGTGCCAGCACCAAGACAGCTCAGACCCAGTACTTC.

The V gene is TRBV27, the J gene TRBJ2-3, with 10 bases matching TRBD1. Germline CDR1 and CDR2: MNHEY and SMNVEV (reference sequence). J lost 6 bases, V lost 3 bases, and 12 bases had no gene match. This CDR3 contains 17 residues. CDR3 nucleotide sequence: TGTGCCAGCAGTTTTCCCTCTACCGACAGGGGGCCGGATACGCAGTATTTT. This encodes CASSFPSTDRGPDTQYF.